Below are 11 T cell receptor beta chains sequenced from a single sample in a study of cytomegalovirus exposure and HLA in healthy donors. The PCR employed 60 Vbeta primers together with 13 Jbeta primers. TCRdb keeps only in-frame clones here, not all; method: immunoSEQ multiplex PCR. The table lists 210,000 or so clones, 77% of them singletons, with about 2.5% in the top ten. The sequencing input was PBMCs. The receptors come from a woman aged 55-75 years in good health and CMV-seropositive.

The chain employs TRBV18 and TRBJ1-1; D uncertain. Trimming shortened V by 5 bases and J by 1 base, and 5 bases separated the two germline ends. Per germline, CDR1 KGHSH and CDR2 LQKENI. This CDR3 spans 12 amino acids. The CDR3 reads CASSVKNTEAFF. The CDR3 DNA sequence: TGTGCCAGCTCAGTTAAGAACACTGAAGCTTTCTTT.

V is TRBV19 and J is TRBJ1-1; unclear D gene. Germline V gene lookup returns CDR1 LNHDA and CDR2 SQIVND (reference sequence). CDR3 length equals 12 residues. Trimming left V 6 bases short and J 3 bases short, with 8 bases between. DNA of the CDR3: TGTGCCAGTAGCTCAGAGGACACTGAAGCTTTCTTT. This encodes CASSSEDTEAFF.

The chain employs TRBV2 and TRBJ1-3; D uncertain. The germline CDR1 and CDR2 sequences are SNHLY and FYNNEI. CDR3 length: 15 residues. Trimming removed 6 bases from V and 3 bases from J, with 15 bases in between. The CDR3 DNA reads TGTGCCAGCAGGATGGGAAGGGAGAGTGGAAACACCATATATTTT. Amino acid sequence: CASRMGRESGNTIYF. Combining the CDR3 with reference TRBV2 and TRBJ1-3 gives the whole variable domain EPEVTQTPSHQVTQMGQEVILRCVPISNHLYFYWYRQILGQKVEFLVSFYNNEISEKSEIFDDQFSVERPDGSNFTLKIRSTKLEDSAMYFCASRMGRESGNTIYFGEGSWLTVV.

This rearrangement joins TRBV18 to TRBJ2-6, with TRBD1 matching over 12 bases. Germline V gives CDR1 KGHSH, CDR2 LQKENI. The V segment lost 5 bases and the J segment 4 bases; nucleotides outside the gene matches: 6. The CDR3 extends over 17 amino acids. This CDR3 reads CASSTGTGGFGANVLTF. DNA for the CDR3: TGTGCCAGCTCAACCGGGACAGGGGGCTTCGGGGCCAACGTCCTGACTTTC.

The chain recombines TRBV28 with TRBJ2-5; D gene ambiguous. The CDR3 spans 13 residues. The ends were cut back, 2 bases at V and 5 bases at J, with 9 bases in the middle. Germline CDR1 and CDR2: MDHEN and SYDVKM. CDR3 sequence: CASSLAEQETQYF. CDR3 DNA sequence: TGTGCCAGCAGTTTAGCGGAGCAGGAGACCCAGTACTTC.

The chain has TRBV19 and TRBJ2-2, with 8 bases that match TRBD1. V lost 6 bases and J lost 4; bases outside the gene matches: 4. Germline-derived CDR1 and CDR2 are LNHDA and SQIVND (reference sequence). The length of the CDR3 is 14 residues. CDR3 coding DNA: TGTGCCAGTAGAGGACAGGGAAGCACCGGGGAGCTGTTTTTT. Its translation is CASRGQGSTGELFF.

The V and J genes are TRBV21-1 and TRBJ1-5; the listed D gene, TRBD1, was not tested against the DNA. TRBV21-1 is a recognized pseudogene. This CDR3 contains 15 residues. CDR3 sequence: CATPPGGGLTQPQHF. CDR3 bases: TGTGCCACCCCCCCAGGGGGCGGTTTGACTCAGCCCCAGCATTTT.

The chain links TRBV19 to TRBJ1-1; 8 bases agree with TRBD1. Trimming removed 7 bases from V and 4 bases from J; junction bases left unmatched: 8. Germline V CDR1 and CDR2: LNHDA, SQIVND (reference sequence). The CDR3 loop spans 14 amino acids. In nucleotides, the CDR3 is TGTGCCAGTAAAGATCGGCAGGGGGCCACTGAAGCTTTCTTT. It codes for CASKDRQGATEAFF.

The chain has TRBV5-5 and TRBJ1-5, with a possible D match to TRBD1 (6 bases). The CDR3 contains 15 residues. Trimming took off 4 bases at V and 11 bases at J, with 22 bases between the two ends. Germline CDR1 is SGHKS and CDR2 is YYEKEE (reference sequence). CDR3 sequence (DNA): TGTGCCAGCAGCCTAACCCGGACAGCTGGCGGGTCCCAGCATTTT. It yields the protein CASSLTRTAGGSQHF.

V gene TRBV27 combines with J gene TRBJ1-1, with a weak D call TRBD1 (5 bases). Germline CDR1 reads MNHEY; CDR2 reads SMNVEV (reference sequence). The CDR3 length is 17 residues. Trimming took off 5 bases at V and 2 bases at J, with 21 bases between the two ends. DNA of the CDR3: TGTGCCAGCAGTATGAGACCGGGGGGACCACAAAACACTGAAGCTTTCTTT. Protein sequence: CASSMRPGGPQNTEAFF.

The chain couples TRBV5-6 to TRBJ2-1, with TRBD2 matching over 7 bases. The V gene's germline CDR1 is SGHDT and CDR2 YYEEEE. With 0 bases clipped from V and 4 bases from J, the junction kept 4 bases outside the gene matches. The length of the CDR3 is 15 residues. CDR3 in amino acids: CASSLVGGGYNEQFF. CDR3 nucleotide sequence: TGTGCCAGCAGCTTGGTTGGCGGGGGATACAATGAGCAGTTCTTC.